The 5 T cell receptor beta chains below were found in one sample sequenced in a study of shared clonotypes between healthy human individuals. TCRdb's table, derived via immunoSEQ multiplex PCR, lists solely in-frame clones and lacks some. The table has a few million clones, approximately 95% seen once; the top ten hold under 0.45%. The material sequenced was naive CD4+ T cells from PBMCs. Subset reported: CD45RA+ positively selected. These receptors came from a man aged 18 to 29 in good health. Some clones in this sample may be carry-over from other donors' samples.

Note on this clone: Additional DNA sequences in this sample encode the identical CDR3. This chain uses TRBV5-1 with TRBJ2-1; 9 bases are a match to TRBD2. Looked up from germline, CDR1 is SGHRS and CDR2 is YFSETQ. The V and J ends lost 4 bases and 4 bases, in that order; junction bases with no gene match: 9. The CDR3 loop spans 16 amino acids. The CDR3: CASSLVAGAGYNEQFF. As DNA, the CDR3 is TGCGCCAGCAGCCTGGTAGCGGGAGCGGGGTACAATGAGCAGTTCTTC. The variable domain in full, with the rest retrieved from reference TRBV5-1 and TRBJ2-1, is KAGVTQTPRYLIKTRGQQVTLSCSPISGHRSVSWYQQTPGQGLQFLFEYFSETQRNKGNFPGRFSGRQFSNSRSEMNVSTLELGDSALYLCASSLVAGAGYNEQFFGPGTRLTVL.

The chain has TRBV29-1 and TRBJ1-3; D uncertain. Germline CDR1 SQVTM, CDR2 ANQGSEA. This CDR3 is built from 12 residues. Trimming took off 7 bases at V and 1 base at J, with 8 bases between the two ends. CDR3 in DNA: TGCAGCGCCGGGGAGTCTGGAAACACCATATATTTT. Its protein is CSAGESGNTIYF.

The chain couples TRBV18 to TRBJ1-1; D possibly corresponds to TRBD1 (6 bases). V lost 2 bases and J lost 5, with 15 bases in between. Germline CDR1 reads KGHSH; CDR2 reads LQKENI. The CDR3 has 15 amino acids. The CDR3 protein is CASSPTTGRSTEAFF. CDR3 nucleotides: TGTGCCAGCTCACCAACGACAGGTCGATCGACTGAAGCTTTCTTT.

The rearrangement joins TRBV4-3 to TRBJ1-3; D is perhaps TRBD1 (5 bases). The ends were cut back, 3 bases at V and 6 bases at J, with 18 bases in the middle. This CDR3 spans 16 amino acids. Germline lookup yields CDR1 LGHNA and CDR2 YSLEER. The CDR3 here is CASSQARQRVQNTIYF. CDR3 bases: TGCGCCAGCAGCCAGGCTCGACAGCGCGTACAAAACACCATATATTTT.

On this clone itself: At the DNA level, this CDR3 is encoded by other sequences in the same sample as well. The V and J genes are TRBV5-1 and TRBJ2-7; D call uncertain. Trimming left V 0 bases short and J 2 bases short, with 6 bases between. The CDR3 has 13 amino acids. Germline CDR1 and CDR2: SGHRS and YFSETQ. The CDR3 nucleotides read TGCGCCAGCAGCTTGGGACCGACCTACGAGCAGTACTTC. Protein: CASSLGPTYEQYF.